This T cell receptor (beta chain) was observed in a study of T cells after yellow fever vaccination. TCRdb processed the 5' RACE reads anew with MiXCR; each CDR3 protein has one entry. The data show 100,000 to 150,000 distinct CDR3 sequences, with about 8.4% seen just once and less than 40% held by the top ten. This CDR3 region has 13 residues. V lost 8 bases, J lost 2 bases, and 9 bases lay in between. Germline CDR1 and CDR2: KGHDR and SFDVKD. The table lists this clonotype with a few counts. The antigen remains unidentified. Study-level results: Boosting was followed by the reappearance of most primary-vaccination clones (around 96% CD4, 85% to 90% CD8). On re-exposure, the response was weaker but peaked faster, at day 5 versus 15.

The sequence was obtained from a man between 18 and 35 years old who received the YFV17D yellow fever vaccine. Sample: CD8+ T cells sorted from PBMCs, taken on the day of the yellow fever booster vaccination. The chain has TRBV24-1 and TRBJ1-5; no reliable D call. This CDR3 is CATKGPGNQPQHF. The CDR3 DNA follows: TGTGCCACCAAAGGGCCCGGCAATCAGCCCCAGCATTTT.